The present T cell receptor (beta chain) was sequenced within a study of T-cell reconstitution after alpha-beta-depleted transplantation in children. The V gene's germline CDR1 is LNHDA and CDR2 SQIVND (reference sequence). The CDR3 contains 15 residues. The V end lost 3 bases, the J end lost 2 bases, and 11 bases lay between the germline ends. Unique molecular identifiers featured in how the TCRbeta library was prepared. One entry per CDR3 protein, called by TCRdb with MiXCR from the PCR reads. The sample lists some 220,000 distinct CDR3 sequences; approximately 10% were seen once. This clonotype was found a few times.

The rearrangement links TRBV19 to TRBJ1-5, with D possibly matching TRBD1 (5 bases). This specimen consisted of PBMCs from the stem cell graft donor, obtained from the stem cell graft. This TCR was recovered from a human donor who donated a stem cell graft to a child with acute lymphoblastic leukemia. CDR3 coding DNA: TGTGCCAGTAGTATTATGGGGGACCGCAATCAGCCCCAGCATTTT. This encodes CASSIMGDRNQPQHF. Combining the CDR3 with reference TRBV19 and TRBJ1-5 gives the whole variable domain DGGITQSPKYLFRKEGQNVTLSCEQNLNHDAMYWYRQDPGQGLRLIYYSQIVNDFQKGDIAEGYSVSREKKESFPLTVTSAQKNPTAFYLCASSIMGDRNQPQHFGDGTRLSIL.